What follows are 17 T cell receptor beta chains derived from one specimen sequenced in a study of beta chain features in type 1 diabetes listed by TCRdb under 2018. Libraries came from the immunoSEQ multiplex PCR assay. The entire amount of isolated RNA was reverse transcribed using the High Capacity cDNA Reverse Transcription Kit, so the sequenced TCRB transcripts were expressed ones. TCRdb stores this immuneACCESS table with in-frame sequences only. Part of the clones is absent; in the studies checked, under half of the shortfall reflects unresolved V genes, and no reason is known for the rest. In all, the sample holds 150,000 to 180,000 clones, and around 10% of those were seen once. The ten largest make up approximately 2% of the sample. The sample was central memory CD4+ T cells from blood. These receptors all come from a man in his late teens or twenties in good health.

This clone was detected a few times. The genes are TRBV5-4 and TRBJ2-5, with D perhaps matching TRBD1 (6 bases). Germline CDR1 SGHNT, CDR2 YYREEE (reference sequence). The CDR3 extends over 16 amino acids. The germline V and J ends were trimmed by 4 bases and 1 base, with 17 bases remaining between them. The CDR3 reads CASSPDTGLGQETQYF. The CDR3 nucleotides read TGTGCCAGCAGCCCCGATACAGGGTTAGGCCAAGAGACCCAGTACTTC.

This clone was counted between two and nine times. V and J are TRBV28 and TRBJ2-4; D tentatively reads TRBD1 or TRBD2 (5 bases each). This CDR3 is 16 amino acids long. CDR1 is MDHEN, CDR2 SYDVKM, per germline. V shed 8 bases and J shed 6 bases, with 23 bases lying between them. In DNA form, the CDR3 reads TGTGCCAGCGGGGGTCGGTTAGGGGTTGGAGGAAACATTCAGTACTTC. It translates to CASGGRLGVGGNIQYF.

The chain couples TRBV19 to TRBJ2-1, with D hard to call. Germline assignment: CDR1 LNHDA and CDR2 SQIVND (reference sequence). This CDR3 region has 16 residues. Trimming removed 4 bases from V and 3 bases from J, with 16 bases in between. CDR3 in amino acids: CASSNAGRRVYNEQFF. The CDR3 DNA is TGTGCCAGTAGTAATGCTGGCAGGCGCGTCTACAATGAGCAGTTCTTC.

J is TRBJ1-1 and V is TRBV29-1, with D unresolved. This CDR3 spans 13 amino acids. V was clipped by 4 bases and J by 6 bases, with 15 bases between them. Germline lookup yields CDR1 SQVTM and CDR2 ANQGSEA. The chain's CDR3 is CSVGILRRAEAFF. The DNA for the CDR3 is TGCAGCGTTGGAATCCTGCGGCGGGCTGAAGCTTTCTTT.

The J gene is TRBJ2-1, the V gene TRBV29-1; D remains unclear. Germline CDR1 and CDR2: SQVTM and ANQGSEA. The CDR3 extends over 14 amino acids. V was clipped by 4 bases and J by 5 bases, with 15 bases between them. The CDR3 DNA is TGCAGCGTTGTTTTTGGTCGGCACAACAATGAGCAGTTCTTC. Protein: CSVVFGRHNNEQFF.

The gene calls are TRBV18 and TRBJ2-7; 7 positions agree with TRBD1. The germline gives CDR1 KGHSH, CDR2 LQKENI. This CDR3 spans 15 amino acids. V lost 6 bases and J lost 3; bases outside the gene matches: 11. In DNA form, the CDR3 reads TGTGCCAGCTCCCCATTAGCACAGGGGTTCTACGAGCAGTACTTC. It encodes CASSPLAQGFYEQYF.

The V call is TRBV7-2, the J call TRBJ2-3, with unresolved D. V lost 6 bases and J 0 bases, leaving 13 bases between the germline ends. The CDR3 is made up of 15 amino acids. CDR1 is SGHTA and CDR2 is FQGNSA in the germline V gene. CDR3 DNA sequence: TGTGCCAGCAGAGTTAGTGCTCCTAGCACAGATACGCAGTATTTT. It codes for CASRVSAPSTDTQYF.

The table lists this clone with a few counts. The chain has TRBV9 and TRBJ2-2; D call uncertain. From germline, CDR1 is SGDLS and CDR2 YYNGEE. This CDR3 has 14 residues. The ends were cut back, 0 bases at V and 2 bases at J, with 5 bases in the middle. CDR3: CASSVESNTGELFF. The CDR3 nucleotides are TGTGCCAGCAGCGTAGAATCTAACACCGGGGAGCTGTTTTTT.

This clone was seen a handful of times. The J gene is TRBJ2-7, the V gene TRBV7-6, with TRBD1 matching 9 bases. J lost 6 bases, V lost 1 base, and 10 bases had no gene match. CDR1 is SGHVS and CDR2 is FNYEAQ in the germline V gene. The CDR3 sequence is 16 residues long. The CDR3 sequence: CASSLEGWTGAAEQYF. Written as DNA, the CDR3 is TGTGCCAGCAGCTTAGAGGGATGGACAGGGGCCGCCGAGCAGTACTTC.

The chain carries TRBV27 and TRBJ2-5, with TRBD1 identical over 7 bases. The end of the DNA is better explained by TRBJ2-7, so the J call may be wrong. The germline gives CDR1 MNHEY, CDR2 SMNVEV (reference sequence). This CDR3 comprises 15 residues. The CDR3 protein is CASSLVRGGAYEQYF. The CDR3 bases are TGTGCCAGCAGTTTGGTTAGAGGGGGCGCTTACGAGCAGTACTTC.

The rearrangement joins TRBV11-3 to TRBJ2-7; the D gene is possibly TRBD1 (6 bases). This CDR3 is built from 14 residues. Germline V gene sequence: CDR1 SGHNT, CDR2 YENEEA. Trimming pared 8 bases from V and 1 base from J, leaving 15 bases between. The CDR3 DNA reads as TGTGCCAGCTCCACAGGGTCGGGTTCCTACGAGCAGTACTTC. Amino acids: CASSTGSGSYEQYF. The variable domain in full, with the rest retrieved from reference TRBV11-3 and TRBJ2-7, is EAGVVQSPRYKIIEKKQPVAFWCNPISGHNTLYWYLQNLGQGPELLIRYENEEAVDDSQLPKDRFSAERLKGVDSTLKIQPAELGDSAVYLCASSTGSGSYEQYFGPGTRLTVT.

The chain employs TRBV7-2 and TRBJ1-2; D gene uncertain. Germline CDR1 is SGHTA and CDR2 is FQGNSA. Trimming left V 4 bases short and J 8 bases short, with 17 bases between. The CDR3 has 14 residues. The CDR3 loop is CASSSPTVASGYTF. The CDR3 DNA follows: TGTGCCAGCAGCTCACCGACGGTTGCTAGCGGCTACACCTTC.

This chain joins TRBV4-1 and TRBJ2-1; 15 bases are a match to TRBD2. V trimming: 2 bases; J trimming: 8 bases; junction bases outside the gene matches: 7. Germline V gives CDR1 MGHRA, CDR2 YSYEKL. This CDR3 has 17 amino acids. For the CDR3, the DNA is TGCGCCAGCAGCCAACGTCGGACTAGCGGGGGGGCAGATGAGCAGTTCTTC. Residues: CASSQRRTSGGADEQFF.

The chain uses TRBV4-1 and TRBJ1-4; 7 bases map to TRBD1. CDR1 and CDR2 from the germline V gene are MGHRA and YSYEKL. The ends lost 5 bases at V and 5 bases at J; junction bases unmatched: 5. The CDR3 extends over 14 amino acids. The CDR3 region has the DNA TGCGCCAGCAGCTACCCGACAGGGAATGAAAAACTGTTTTTT. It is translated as CASSYPTGNEKLFF.

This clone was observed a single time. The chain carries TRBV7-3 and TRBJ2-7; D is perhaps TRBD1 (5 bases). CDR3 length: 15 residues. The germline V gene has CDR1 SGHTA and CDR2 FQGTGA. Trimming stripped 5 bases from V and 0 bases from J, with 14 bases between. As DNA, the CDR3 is TGTGCCAGCAGCATAGGCCCAGGGCCCTCCTACGAGCAGTACTTC. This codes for CASSIGPGPSYEQYF.

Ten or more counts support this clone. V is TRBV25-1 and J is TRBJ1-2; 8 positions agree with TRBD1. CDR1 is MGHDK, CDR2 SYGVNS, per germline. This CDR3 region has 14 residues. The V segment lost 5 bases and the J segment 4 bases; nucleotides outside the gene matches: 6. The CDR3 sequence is CASSRTGSVYGYTF. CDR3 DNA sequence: TGTGCCAGCAGTCGGACAGGGAGCGTCTATGGCTACACCTTC.

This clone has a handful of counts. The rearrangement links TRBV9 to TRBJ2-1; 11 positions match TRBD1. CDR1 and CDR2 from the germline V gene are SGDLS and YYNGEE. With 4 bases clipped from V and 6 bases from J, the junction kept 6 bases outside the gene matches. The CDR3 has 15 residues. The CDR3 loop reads CASSSGQGASNEQFF. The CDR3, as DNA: TGTGCCAGCAGCTCCGGACAGGGGGCATCCAATGAGCAGTTCTTC.